The present T cell receptor (beta chain) was sequenced within a study of T cell responses to AZD1222 COVID-19 vaccine. Study-wide points: None of the repertoires were sampled until the peak T cell response had passed. The number of AZD1222 recipients seropositive at baseline was only five to seven. Variant regions that are unmutated are reportedly the target of nearly half of spike-specific TCRs.

Pooling covered second doses at about 4 or about 12 weeks. CDR3 length equals 16 residues. With 3 bases removed from V and 4 bases from J, the gap between germline ends came to 16 bases. Germline CDR1 reads SGHDN; CDR2 reads FVKESK. Some clones are missing from TCRdb's copy, which holds only in-frame ones; the method was immunoSEQ multiplex PCR. The sample records approximately 70,000 clones, 60% to 85% being singletons. For this clone: The target antigen is unknown.

The receptor's source is an adult who received the AZD1222 COVID-19 vaccine. This material consisted of peripheral blood, taken 28 days after the second AZD1222 dose. V and J are TRBV14 and TRBJ2-1, with D tentatively TRBD1 or TRBD2 (5 bases each). The chain's CDR3 is CASSHSGWQGYNEQFF. In nucleotides, the CDR3 is TGTGCCAGCAGCCATTCGGGGTGGCAGGGATACAATGAGCAGTTCTTC.